This TCR beta chain was sequenced for a study of T cell responses to AZD1222 COVID-19 vaccine. Overall study: Pooled together were second doses at about 4 or about 12 weeks.

Germline CDR1 SGHDT, CDR2 YYEEEE. CDR3 length equals 13 residues. The trim removed 4 bases at V and 2 bases at J, leaving 3 bases unmatched. Whole-study results and caveats: White British people made up most donors, females outnumbered males, and clonal diversity was possibly underestimated.

TCRdb keeps only in-frame clones here, not all; method: immunoSEQ multiplex PCR. The table includes roughly 81,000 clones, 65% to 90% detected once. On this clone itself: Its antigen is undetermined.

The rearrangement joins TRBV5-6 to TRBJ2-7; 7 bases agree with TRBD1. The sequencing used peripheral blood, collected on day 0 of AZD1222 vaccination. The source is an adult in good health. CDR3 nucleotides: TGTGCCAGCAGCGGAACAGGGGCCTACGAGCAGTACTTC. Its protein is CASSGTGAYEQYF.